The clone carrying this TCR beta chain was detected many times. Its antigen is not identified. This sample was taken from a study of T-cell memory formation after mild COVID-19. Study-wide background: Clusters of TCRs were largely donor specific. Findings of the study overall: Confirmation was lacking for SARS-CoV-2 specificity of second-wave clones that peaked on day 37.

Amplification by 5'RACE using constant-segment primers produced TCR alpha and TCR beta cDNA libraries that carried sample barcodes and UMIs. In TCRdb, the 5' RACE reads were re-called with MiXCR into one record per CDR3 protein. Among over 130,000 distinct CDR3 sequences, 11% to 15% were seen once, and the ten largest hold around 30%. Germline loops: CDR1 SGDLS, CDR2 YYNGEE. The V segment lost 4 bases and the J segment 3 bases; nucleotides outside the gene matches: 13. The length of the CDR3 is 17 residues. This receptor was obtained from an adult woman who had mild COVID-19 (a few samples of this study predate the infection). Cell type and time point are not known. Specimen: PBMCs or a T cell subset sorted from them (not recorded which). The V and J genes are TRBV9 and TRBJ2-1; 7 nucleotides match TRBD2. The CDR3 DNA reads as TGTGCCAGCAGCAACGCGGGAGACCAAAAGCTCTACAATGAGCAGTTCTTC. Translating it yields CASSNAGDQKLYNEQFF.